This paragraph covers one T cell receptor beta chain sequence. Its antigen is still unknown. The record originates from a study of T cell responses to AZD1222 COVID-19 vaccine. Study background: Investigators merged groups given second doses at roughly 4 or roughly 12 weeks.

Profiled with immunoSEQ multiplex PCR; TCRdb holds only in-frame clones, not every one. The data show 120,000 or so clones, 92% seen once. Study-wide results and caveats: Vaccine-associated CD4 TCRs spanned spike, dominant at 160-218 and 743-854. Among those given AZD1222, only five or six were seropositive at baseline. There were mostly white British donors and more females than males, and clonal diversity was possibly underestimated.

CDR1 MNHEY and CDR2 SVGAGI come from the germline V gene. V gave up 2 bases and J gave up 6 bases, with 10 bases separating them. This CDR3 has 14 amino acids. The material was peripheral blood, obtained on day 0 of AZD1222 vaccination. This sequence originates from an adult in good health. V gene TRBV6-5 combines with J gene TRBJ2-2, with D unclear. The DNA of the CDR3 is TGTGCCAGCAGTTACAGTGGATCAGCCGGGGAGCTGTTTTTT. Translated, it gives CASSYSGSAGELFF.